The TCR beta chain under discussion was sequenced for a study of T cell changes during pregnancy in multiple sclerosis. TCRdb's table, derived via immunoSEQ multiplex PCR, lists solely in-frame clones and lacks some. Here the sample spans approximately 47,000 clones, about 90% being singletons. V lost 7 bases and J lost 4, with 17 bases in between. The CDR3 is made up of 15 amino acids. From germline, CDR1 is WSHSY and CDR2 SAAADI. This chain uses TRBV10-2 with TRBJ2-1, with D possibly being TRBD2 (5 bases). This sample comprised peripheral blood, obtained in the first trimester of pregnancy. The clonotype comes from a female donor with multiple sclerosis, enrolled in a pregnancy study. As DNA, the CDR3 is TGCGCCAGCAAGTTGTACCGGGATGGGTACAATGAGCAGTTCTTC. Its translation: CASKLYRDGYNEQFF.